This T cell receptor beta chain was observed in a study of cytomegalovirus exposure and HLA in healthy donors. On this clone: Antigen specificity is unknown.

With 2 bases removed from V and 7 bases from J, the gap between germline ends came to 12 bases. The germline V gene has CDR1 WNHNN and CDR2 SYGVQD (reference sequence). This CDR3 spans 14 amino acids. It was with 60 Vbeta and 13 Jbeta primers that the PCR ran. The data were produced by immunoSEQ multiplex PCR, yet TCRdb's version contains in-frame clones alone and is incomplete. The table includes 150,000 to 200,000 clones, around nine tenths detected once. General observations from the study: As a later analysis revealed, most CMV-associated TCR beta chains appeared HLA-restricted. Cytomegalovirus-associated status was assigned to approximately 160 TCR beta chains. TCR beta V- and J-gene trimming was later associated with a missense DCLRE1C variant. Earlier analysis looked at TCR beta V segments, and most were productive about 87% or about 30% of the time.

The sequence derives from a woman aged 18-29 years in good health and CMV-seronegative. Source material: PBMCs. This sequence joins TRBV10-1 and TRBJ2-1; D is possibly TRBD1 (5 bases). CDR3: CASSEPGMVNEQFF. CDR3 DNA sequence: TGCGCCAGCAGTGAGCCAGGGATGGTGAATGAGCAGTTCTTC.